This T cell receptor (beta chain) was identified during a study of blood T cells in healthy people across ages. Study summary: Template-switching capture recovered about one barcoded beta molecule per two T cells.

Germline V gives CDR1 SGHAT, CDR2 FQNNGV. The CDR3 sequence is 14 residues long. Sample-barcoded 5' priming and a J-beta primer mix drove a second PCR of about 6 to 12 cycles. TCRdb recomputed calls from the 5' RACE reads with MiXCR, one row per CDR3 protein. The data contain around 280,000 distinct CDR3 sequences, 25% to 30% of them singletons. V is TRBV11-2 and J is TRBJ2-5; tentative D call: TRBD1 (6 bases). The J call may be faulty, since TRBJ2-7 better matches the DNA end. Sample: blood. The origin of this receptor is a woman aged 70-85 years in good health. For the CDR3, the DNA is TGTGCCAGCAGCCAACTGACAGGAGTCTACGAGCAGTACTTC. This gives the protein CASSQLTGVYEQYF.